Given below is one T cell receptor (beta chain) in context. This sample stems from a study of T-cell reconstitution after alpha-beta-depleted transplantation in children. A library of TCRbeta sequences, prepared with unique molecular identifiers, was generated. TCRdb used MiXCR to reprocess the PCR reads, holding one entry per CDR3 protein. The sample yields approximately 400,000 distinct CDR3 sequences, roughly 10% seen once. CDR1 and CDR2 from the germline V gene are SGHDT and YYEEEE. This CDR3 comprises 11 residues. Trimming shortened V by 4 bases and J by 9 bases, and 10 bases separated the two germline ends.

This sequence joins TRBV5-6 and TRBJ2-5, with D unclear. The sequenced sample was PBMCs from the stem cell graft donor, obtained from the stem cell graft. The TCR sequence derives from a human donor who donated a stem cell graft to a child with acute myeloid leukemia. DNA of the CDR3: TGTGCCAGCAGCCGTCGGTCGGCCCAGTACTTC. Protein: CASSRRSAQYF.